This TCR beta chain was sequenced in a study of blood T cell repertoires in COVID-19. Study summary: Specimens from acute and convalescent COVID-19 originated in the United States, Italy and Spain. PBMCs, B-cell-depleted T cells, or T cells were the source of the cDNA or gDNA that made up the material.

Germline assignment: CDR1 MRHNA and CDR2 SNTAGT. The CDR3 is 14 residues long. V was trimmed by 9 bases and J by 0 bases, leaving 11 bases between them. Per the original data handling: Counts of nucleated cells, estimated from reference gene primer amplification, were obtained. Sequencing was performed with immunoSEQ multiplex PCR; in TCRdb, only in-frame clones are kept and a portion is missing. V, J and clone size are those of that table, while D and trimming were read from the DNA. The sample contains some 260,000 clones, 88% of which appear only once. The chain employs TRBV6-4 and TRBJ2-2, with D perhaps TRBD1 (6 bases). The sequencing sample was made of peripheral blood. The origin of this receptor is a woman aged 40 to 50 who had recovered from COVID-19. The CDR3 sequence: CARGHLANTGELFF. As DNA, the CDR3 is TGTGCCAGGGGACACCTCGCGAACACCGGGGAGCTGTTTTTT.